The 9 T cell receptor beta chains below come from one sample, sequenced in a study of blood T cell repertoires in COVID-19. Produced via immunoSEQ multiplex PCR; TCRdb's table is partial and in-frame only. The sample records approximately 50,000 clones, 80% to 90% being singletons. The sequenced material came from peripheral blood. The receptor source for this set is a human donor in a cohort sampled during active COVID-19.

The chain has TRBV20-1 and TRBJ1-3, with 7 positions matching TRBD1. In germline, CDR1 is DFQATT, CDR2 SNEGSKA (reference sequence). This CDR3 spans 14 amino acids. Losses at the gene ends were 3 bases for V and 0 bases for J; bases not matched to a gene: 2. The CDR3, as DNA: TGCAGTGCTAGTTCAGGGGGCTCTGGAAACACCATATATTTT. It codes for CSASSGGSGNTIYF.

About this clone: The junction departs from germline at one end; a sequencing error may be responsible. The chain has TRBV5-1 and TRBJ1-1; D ambiguous. CDR3 size: 13 residues. CDR1 and CDR2 from the germline V gene are SGHRS and YFSETQ. The CDR3 region is CASRLEGGAEAFF. The CDR3 coding sequence is TGCGCCAGCAGATTGGAGGGAGGCGCTGAAGCTTTCTTT.

V usage is TRBV27 and J usage is TRBJ1-2, with TRBD1 as a possible D gene (6 bases). Trimming took off 6 bases at V and 4 bases at J, with 12 bases between the two ends. Germline V gene data show CDR1 as MNHEY and CDR2 as SMNVEV (reference sequence). The CDR3 sequence is 13 residues long. CDR3 loop: CASSPGQIYGYTF. For the CDR3, the DNA is TGTGCCAGCAGCCCGGGACAAATCTATGGCTACACCTTC.

The V gene is TRBV9, the J gene TRBJ2-3; TRBD2 agrees at 9 bases. Germline-derived CDR1 and CDR2 are SGDLS and YYNGEE. The CDR3 has 20 residues. The V segment lost 3 bases and the J segment 4 bases; nucleotides outside the gene matches: 21. As DNA, the CDR3 is TGTGCCAGCAGCGGAGGACCGGGAAGTATGGCGGGAGGGGTGTCAGATACGCAGTATTTT. Translated, it gives CASSGGPGSMAGGVSDTQYF.

This chain joins TRBV4-3 and TRBJ2-1, with TRBD2 identical over 9 bases. This CDR3 spans 18 amino acids. V shed 0 bases, J shed 5 bases, and the junction held 11 bases outside the gene matches. Germline V lookup: CDR1 LGHNA, CDR2 YSLEER. CDR3 sequence reads: CASSQDEWREGRDNEQFF. The CDR3 coding sequence is TGCGCCAGCAGCCAAGATGAATGGCGGGAGGGCCGGGACAATGAGCAGTTCTTC.

The chain employs TRBV19 and TRBJ2-1; a weak D match, TRBD2 (6 bases). The CDR3 runs to 15 residues. Deletions cut 3 bases from V and 8 bases from J, with 17 bases between. The V gene's germline CDR1 is LNHDA and CDR2 SQIVND (reference sequence). The CDR3 bases are TGTGCCAGTAGTATTGTGGGAGGCCTGAGCTATGAGCAGTTCTTC. Encoded protein: CASSIVGGLSYEQFF. Full variable domain (rest looked up from reference TRBV19 and TRBJ2-1): DGGITQSPKYLFRKEGQNVTLSCEQNLNHDAMYWYRQDPGQGLRLIYYSQIVNDFQKGDIAEGYSVSREKKESFPLTVTSAQKNPTAFYLCASSIVGGLSYEQFFGPGTRLTVL.

V gene TRBV19 combines with J gene TRBJ2-6; D call uncertain. The CDR3 contains 17 residues. Trimming stripped 3 bases from V and 0 bases from J, with 12 bases between. The germline CDR1 and CDR2 sequences are LNHDA and SQIVND (reference sequence). The CDR3 protein is CASSIPPGRSGANVLTF. The CDR3 nucleotides read TGTGCCAGTAGTATCCCCCCAGGTCGCTCTGGGGCCAACGTCCTGACTTTC. Based on the CDR3 plus reference TRBV19 and TRBJ2-6, the full variable domain is DGGITQSPKYLFRKEGQNVTLSCEQNLNHDAMYWYRQDPGQGLRLIYYSQIVNDFQKGDIAEGYSVSREKKESFPLTVTSAQKNPTAFYLCASSIPPGRSGANVLTFGAGSRLTVL.

This rearrangement joins TRBV3-1 (or the pseudogene TRBV3-2) to TRBJ2-2; 10 bases agree with TRBD2. Per germline, CDR1 LGHDT and CDR2 YNNKEL (reference sequence). This CDR3 has 17 amino acids. Germline trimming cut 1 base from V and 4 bases from J; bases unmatched to any gene: 6. In nucleotides, the CDR3 is TGTGCCAGCAGCCAAGGAGCGGGAGGGCCGAGCACCGGGGAGCTGTTTTTT. Its translation: CASSQGAGGPSTGELFF.

This chain connects TRBV19 to TRBJ2-1, with D tentatively TRBD2 (6 bases). Germline-derived CDR1 and CDR2 are LNHDA and SQIVND (reference sequence). V gave up 3 bases and J gave up 5 bases, with 14 bases separating them. This CDR3 contains 15 residues. DNA for the CDR3: TGTGCCAGTAGTATTTACGGGACTCCTAACAATGAGCAGTTCTTC. Its translation: CASSIYGTPNNEQFF.